This T cell receptor (beta chain) originates from a study of radiation and T cells in renal cell carcinoma (dated by TCRdb to the early 2020s). Background for the entire study: The samples were obtained from a clinical trial, where primary renal cell carcinomas were treated with 15 Gy stereotactic body radiation therapy and then removed by nephrectomy 4 weeks afterward. A total of 50 or so samples underwent TCR beta sequencing, made up of approximately 26 tumors and about 27 peripheral blood samples. Across all 50 or so samples, 4,016,671 unique CDR3 nucleotide sequences encoding 2,658,974 unique CDR3 amino acid sequences were identified. Study-wide findings and limitations: Top tumor clonotypes rose in blood from baseline to 2 weeks post-radiation, then contracted by 4 weeks, suggesting transient expansion of tumor-resident clones. Because pretreatment tumor biopsies were not available, the baseline intratumoral presence of clonotypes could not be determined. Tracking of blood repertoire dynamics stopped at roughly 4 weeks after treatment, with no follow-up past that point. With a single-armed trial design, the study had no way to address how radiation dose or scheduling affects the TCR repertoire.

A note on this clone: Its antigen specificity is not known. Base qualities were left out, and no much larger clone turns up one base away.

V and J are truncated by 0 bases and 2 bases respectively, leaving an intervening sequence of 10 bases. From the cysteine through the phenylalanine, the CDR3 covers 15 amino acids. This entry keeps only the CDR3 DNA: 45 bases, framed from base 1. Per the germline V gene (reference sequence), SEHNR is the CDR1 and FQNEAQ is the CDR2. The sample's time point, from its label and the paper: baseline pretreatment blood. The treatment or condition label, read with the paper, signifies: 15 Gy SBRT to primary tumor, nephrectomy 4 weeks later. To track tumor-enriched clonotypes, serial peripheral blood was sampled from radiation-treated patients at baseline and at 2 weeks and 4 weeks after SBRT. Every patient's renal cell carcinoma showed clear cell pathology. The QIAamp DNA Blood Mini Kit (Qiagen) was used to prepare genomic DNA for TCR sequencing. The analyses included just those samples that passed every quality control check.

TCR beta libraries were generated from genomic DNA with the immunoSEQ kit, following the manufacturer's recommendations. To prepare the libraries, a first multiplex PCR with proprietary primers was run, followed by a second PCR that added unique barcodes, and a bead cleanup was done after each round. A positive control reaction and a negative control reaction, both provided in the kit, were run with every batch of samples. The final libraries were assessed on an Agilent 4200 TapeStation D1000 ScreenTape, pooled by volume, and quantified by qPCR. An Illumina NextSeq500 fitted with a MidOutput 150-cycle cartridge performed the sequencing, running 156 Read1 cycles and 15 Index1 cycles with the kit's custom primers. The pooled library was loaded at around 1 pM with approximately 20% PhiX control spiked in. The paper's processing steps were these. The vendor-processed data were analyzed in R, and a clonotype was defined as all T cells that share the same CDR3 nucleotide sequence. For clone abundance analyses, frequencies were normalized to the 10,000 most abundant clones per sample. Public T cell clones, which averaged fewer than five per sample, were excluded before analysis. Tumor-enriched and baseline blood-enriched clonotypes were defined by at least a 32-fold difference in abundance between compartments. A beta-binomial differential abundance model was used to identify clonotypes that were expanded or contracted between blood time points. The Baroni-Urbani and Buser coefficient was used to measure tumor-blood repertoire similarity, and groups were compared with two-tailed Wilcoxon tests in R. This is the immuneACCESS table as TCRdb keeps it, with only in-frame sequences that have V and J called. A part of the clones is gone; compared with another copy, unresolved V genes explain less than half, and the rest is unexplained. That table supplies the V and J calls and clone size; D and trimming were determined from the DNA. The sample table holds about 49,000 clones, of which around 83% were seen once. About a third of the sample is held by the ten biggest clonotypes.

Sequencing used blood, obtained from a patient whose treatment included radiotherapy and nephrectomy. The clonotype was recovered from a woman in her 70s with renal cell carcinoma. The chain uses TRBV7-9 and TRBJ1-2; no confident D gene assignment can be made. This receptor carries the CDR3 CASSLAVTGNYGYTF. The sequence in DNA is TGTGCCAGCAGCTTAGCGGTGACCGGGAACTATGGCTACACCTTC.